These 5 T cell receptor beta chains were sequenced from one sample in a study of blood T cell repertoires in COVID-19. The protocol was immunoSEQ multiplex PCR, while the TCRdb copy is restricted to in-frame clones and leaves out a portion. The sample shows about 280,000 clones, 80% to 85% of them seen only once. The source material was PBMCs or T cells enriched from blood (not recorded which). The receptors derive from a man aged 40-55 years who had been exposed to COVID-19.

V usage is TRBV7-9 and J usage is TRBJ1-2, with unresolved D. The CDR3 consists of 14 residues. Trimming pared 5 bases from V and 4 bases from J, leaving 14 bases between. Germline V gives CDR1 SEHNR, CDR2 FQNEAQ (reference sequence). The CDR3 here is CASSLTGVSYGYTF. The CDR3 nucleotides read TGTGCCAGCAGCCTCACTGGAGTTTCCTATGGCTACACCTTC. Looking up the rest from reference TRBV7-9 and TRBJ1-2 gives the full variable domain: DTGVSQNPRHKITKRGQNVTFRCDPISEHNRLYWYRQTLGQGPEFLTYFQNEAQLEKSRLLSDRFSAERPKGSFSTLEIQRTEQGDSAMYLCASSLTGVSYGYTFGSGTRLTVV.

The genes are TRBV19 and TRBJ1-1, with TRBD1 matching 9 bases. CDR3 length: 15 residues. Per germline, CDR1 LNHDA and CDR2 SQIVND (reference sequence). Trimming removed 5 bases from V and 11 bases from J; junction bases left unmatched: 15. The CDR3 DNA reads as TGTGCCAGTAGTCCCTGGACAGGGGATACGCCATGGGCTTTCTTT. The encoded protein is CASSPWTGDTPWAFF.

The chain is built from TRBV29-1 and TRBJ1-2, with TRBD1 as a possible D gene (5 bases). The germline V gene has CDR1 SQVTM and CDR2 ANQGSEA. The CDR3 is 12 amino acids. The V gene lost 7 bases and the J gene lost 7 bases, with 16 bases spanning the gap. The CDR3 DNA follows: TGCAGCGCTCTCCGGGACTTTGCTGGCTACACCTTC. Protein sequence: CSALRDFAGYTF.

This clone has a single count. The genes are TRBV11-3 and TRBJ2-3; tentatively, D is TRBD2 (6 bases). Germline V gives CDR1 SGHNT, CDR2 YENEEA. Trimming stripped 3 bases from V and 6 bases from J, with 13 bases between. CDR3 length equals 14 residues. The CDR3 DNA sequence: TGTGCCAGCAGCTTTAGCGGAAACCTGGATACGCAGTATTTT. Amino acids: CASSFSGNLDTQYF.

The rearrangement joins TRBV7-3 to TRBJ2-2, with TRBD2 matching 11 bases. Germline-derived CDR1 and CDR2 are SGHTA and FQGTGA. This CDR3 has 18 residues. V shed 2 bases and J 0 bases; nucleotides not matched to a gene: 5. CDR3 sequence reads: CASSLWTSGFANTGELFF. The CDR3 DNA follows: TGTGCCAGCAGCTTATGGACTAGCGGGTTCGCGAACACCGGGGAGCTGTTTTTT.